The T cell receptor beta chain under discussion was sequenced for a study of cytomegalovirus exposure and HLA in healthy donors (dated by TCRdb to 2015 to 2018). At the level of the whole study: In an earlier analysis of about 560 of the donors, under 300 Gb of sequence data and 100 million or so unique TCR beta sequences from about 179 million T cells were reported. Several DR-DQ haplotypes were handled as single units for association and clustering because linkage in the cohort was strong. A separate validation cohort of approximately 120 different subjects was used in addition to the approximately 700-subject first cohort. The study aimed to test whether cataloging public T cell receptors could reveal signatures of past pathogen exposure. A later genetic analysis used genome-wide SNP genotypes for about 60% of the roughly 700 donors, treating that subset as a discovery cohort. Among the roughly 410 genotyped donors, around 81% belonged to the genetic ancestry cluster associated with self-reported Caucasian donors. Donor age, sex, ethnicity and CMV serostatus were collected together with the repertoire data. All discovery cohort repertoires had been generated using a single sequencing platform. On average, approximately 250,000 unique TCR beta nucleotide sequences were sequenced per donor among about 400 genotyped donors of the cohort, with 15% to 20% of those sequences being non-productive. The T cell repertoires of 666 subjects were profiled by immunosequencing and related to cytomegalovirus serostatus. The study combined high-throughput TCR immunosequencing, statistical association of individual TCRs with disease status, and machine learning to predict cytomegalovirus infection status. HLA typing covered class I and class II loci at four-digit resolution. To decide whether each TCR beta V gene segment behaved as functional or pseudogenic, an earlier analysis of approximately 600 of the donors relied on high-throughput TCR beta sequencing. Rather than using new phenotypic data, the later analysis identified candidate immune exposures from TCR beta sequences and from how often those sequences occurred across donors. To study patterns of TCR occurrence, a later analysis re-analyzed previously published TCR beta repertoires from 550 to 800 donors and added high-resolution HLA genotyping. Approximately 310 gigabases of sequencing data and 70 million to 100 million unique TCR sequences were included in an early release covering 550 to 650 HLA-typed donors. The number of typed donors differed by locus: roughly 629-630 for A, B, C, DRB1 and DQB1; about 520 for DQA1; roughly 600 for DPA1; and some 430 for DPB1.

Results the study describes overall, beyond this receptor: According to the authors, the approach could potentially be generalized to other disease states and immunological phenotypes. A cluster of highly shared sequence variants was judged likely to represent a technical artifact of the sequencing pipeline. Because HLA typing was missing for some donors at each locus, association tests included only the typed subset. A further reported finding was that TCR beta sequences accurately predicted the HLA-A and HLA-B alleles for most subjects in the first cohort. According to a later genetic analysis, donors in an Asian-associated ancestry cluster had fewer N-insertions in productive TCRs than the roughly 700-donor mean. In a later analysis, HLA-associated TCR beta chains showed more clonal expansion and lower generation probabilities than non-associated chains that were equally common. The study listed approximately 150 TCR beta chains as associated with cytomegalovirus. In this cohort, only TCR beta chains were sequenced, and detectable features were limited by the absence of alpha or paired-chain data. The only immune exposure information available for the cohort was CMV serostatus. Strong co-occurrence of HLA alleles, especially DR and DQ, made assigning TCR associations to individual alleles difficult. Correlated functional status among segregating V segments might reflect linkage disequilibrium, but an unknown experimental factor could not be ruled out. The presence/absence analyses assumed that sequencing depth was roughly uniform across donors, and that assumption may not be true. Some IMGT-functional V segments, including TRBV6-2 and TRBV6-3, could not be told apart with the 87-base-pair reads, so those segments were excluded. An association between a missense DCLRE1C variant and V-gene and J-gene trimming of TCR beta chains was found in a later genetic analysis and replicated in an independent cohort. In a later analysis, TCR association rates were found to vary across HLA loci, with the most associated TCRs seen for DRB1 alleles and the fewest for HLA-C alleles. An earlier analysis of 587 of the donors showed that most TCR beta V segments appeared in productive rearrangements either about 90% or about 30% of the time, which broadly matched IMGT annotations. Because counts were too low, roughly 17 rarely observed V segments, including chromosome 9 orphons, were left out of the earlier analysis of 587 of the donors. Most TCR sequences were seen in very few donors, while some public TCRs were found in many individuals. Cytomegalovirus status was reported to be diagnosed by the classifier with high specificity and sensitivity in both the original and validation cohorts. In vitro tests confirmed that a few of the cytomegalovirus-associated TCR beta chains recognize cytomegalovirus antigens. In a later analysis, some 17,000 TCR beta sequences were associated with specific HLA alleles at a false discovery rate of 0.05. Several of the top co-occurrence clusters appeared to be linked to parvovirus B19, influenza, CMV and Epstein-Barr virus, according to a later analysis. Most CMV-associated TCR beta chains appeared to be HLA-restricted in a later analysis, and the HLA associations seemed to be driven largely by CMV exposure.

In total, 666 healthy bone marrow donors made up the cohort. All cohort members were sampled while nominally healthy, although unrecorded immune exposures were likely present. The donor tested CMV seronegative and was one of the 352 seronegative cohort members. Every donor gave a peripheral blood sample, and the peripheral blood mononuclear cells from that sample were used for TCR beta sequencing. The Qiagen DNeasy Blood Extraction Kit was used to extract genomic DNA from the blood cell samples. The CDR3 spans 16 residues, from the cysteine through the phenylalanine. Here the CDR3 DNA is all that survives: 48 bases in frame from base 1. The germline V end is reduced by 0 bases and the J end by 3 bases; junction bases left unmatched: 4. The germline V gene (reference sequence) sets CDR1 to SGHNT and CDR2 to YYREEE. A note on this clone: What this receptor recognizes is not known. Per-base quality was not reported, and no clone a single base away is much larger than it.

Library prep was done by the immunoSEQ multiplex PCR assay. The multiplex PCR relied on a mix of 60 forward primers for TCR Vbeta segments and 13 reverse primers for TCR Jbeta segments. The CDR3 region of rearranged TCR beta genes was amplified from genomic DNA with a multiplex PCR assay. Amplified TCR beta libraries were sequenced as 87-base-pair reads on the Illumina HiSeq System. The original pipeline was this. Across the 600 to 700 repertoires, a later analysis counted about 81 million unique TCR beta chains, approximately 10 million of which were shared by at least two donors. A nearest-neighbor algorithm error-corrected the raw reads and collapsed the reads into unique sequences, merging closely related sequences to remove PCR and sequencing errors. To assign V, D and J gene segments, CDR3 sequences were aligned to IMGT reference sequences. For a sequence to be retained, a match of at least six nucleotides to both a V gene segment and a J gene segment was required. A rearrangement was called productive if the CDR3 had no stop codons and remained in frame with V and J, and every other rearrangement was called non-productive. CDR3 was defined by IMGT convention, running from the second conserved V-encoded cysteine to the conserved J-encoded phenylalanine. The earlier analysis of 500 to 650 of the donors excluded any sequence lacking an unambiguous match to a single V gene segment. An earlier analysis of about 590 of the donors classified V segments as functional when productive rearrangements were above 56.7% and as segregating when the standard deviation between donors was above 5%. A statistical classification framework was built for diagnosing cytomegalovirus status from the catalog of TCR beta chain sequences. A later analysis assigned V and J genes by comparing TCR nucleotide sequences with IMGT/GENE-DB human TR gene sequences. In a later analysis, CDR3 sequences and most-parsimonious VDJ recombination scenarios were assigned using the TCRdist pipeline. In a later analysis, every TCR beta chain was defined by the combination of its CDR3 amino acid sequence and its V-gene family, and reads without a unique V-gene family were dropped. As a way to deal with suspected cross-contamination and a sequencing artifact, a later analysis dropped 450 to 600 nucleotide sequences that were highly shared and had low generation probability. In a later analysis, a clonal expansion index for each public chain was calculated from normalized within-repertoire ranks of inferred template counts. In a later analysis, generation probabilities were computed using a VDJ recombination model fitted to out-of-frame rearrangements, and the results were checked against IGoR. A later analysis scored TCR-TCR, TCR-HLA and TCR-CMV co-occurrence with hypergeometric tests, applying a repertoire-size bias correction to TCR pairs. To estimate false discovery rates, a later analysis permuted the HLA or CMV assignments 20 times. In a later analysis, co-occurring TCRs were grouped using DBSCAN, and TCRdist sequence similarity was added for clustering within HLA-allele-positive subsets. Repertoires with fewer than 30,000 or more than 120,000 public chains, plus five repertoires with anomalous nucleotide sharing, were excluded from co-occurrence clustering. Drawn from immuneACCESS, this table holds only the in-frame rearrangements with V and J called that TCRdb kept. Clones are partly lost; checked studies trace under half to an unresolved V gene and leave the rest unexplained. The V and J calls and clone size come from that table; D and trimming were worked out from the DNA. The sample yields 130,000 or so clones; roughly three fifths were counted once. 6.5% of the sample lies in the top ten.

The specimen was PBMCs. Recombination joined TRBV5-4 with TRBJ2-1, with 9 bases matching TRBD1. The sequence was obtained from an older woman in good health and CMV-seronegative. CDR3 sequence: CASSLVGTGIYNEQFF. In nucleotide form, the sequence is TGTGCCAGCAGCTTGGTGGGGACAGGGATCTACAATGAGCAGTTCTTC. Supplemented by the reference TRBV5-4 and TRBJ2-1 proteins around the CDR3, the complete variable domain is ETGVTQSPTHLIKTRGQQVTLRCSSQSGHNTVSWYQQALGQGPQFIFQYYREEENGRGNFPPRFSGLQFPNYSSELNVNALELDDSALYLCASSLVGTGIYNEQFFGPGTRLTVL.